A selection of T cell receptor beta chains follows, all from one sample in a study of breast tumors, draining lymph nodes, adjacent tissues. TCRdb reanalysed the multiplex PCR reads using MiXCR and keeps one entry per CDR3 protein. The sample has over 150,000 distinct CDR3 sequences, around a third seen once. The sample consisted of axillary lymph node tissue. The receptors derive from a female donor with breast cancer. Some clones in this sample may be carry-over from other donors' samples. CDR3s leave out the opening cysteine and the closing phenylalanine or tryptophan.

V: TRBV5-8
J: TRBJ2-1
CDR3: ASSFPLAGGTEQF

V: TRBV20-1
J: TRBJ1-5
CDR3: SARAGTGNNQPQH

V: TRBV20-1
J: TRBJ2-7
CDR3: SARAPRPNYEQY

V: TRBV29-1
J: TRBJ1-2
CDR3: SVEVLPGRWDGYT

V: TRBV12-3/TRBV12-4
J: TRBJ2-2
CDR3: ASKDWAGANTGELF

V: TRBV11-3
J: TRBJ2-1
CDR3: ASSQTTSNEQF

V: TRBV19
J: TRBJ2-7
CDR3: ASSRRNTEAFFGHALEQY

V: TRBV29-1
J: TRBJ2-5
CDR3: SVEPGGSETQY

V: TRBV15
J: TRBJ1-1
CDR3: ATSRDLGRGGTEAF

V: TRBV7-9
J: TRBJ1-4
CDR3: ASSSLDGKTV

V: TRBV15
J: TRBJ2-7
CDR3: ATGRVVTSSYEQY

V: TRBV27
J: TRBJ2-7
CDR3: ASSLRTAFYEQY

V: TRBV2
J: TRBJ2-1
CDR3: ASSVGGANEQF

V: TRBV29-1
J: TRBJ2-1
CDR3: SVEVAGGIGQNEQF

V: TRBV3-1
J: TRBJ2-7
CDR3: ASSSSESYEQY

V: TRBV6-1
J: TRBJ2-7
CDR3: ASSQLSPGQVNEQY

V: TRBV7-2
J: TRBJ2-1
CDR3: ASSKTPSGRAVNEQF

V: TRBV7-9
J: TRBJ1-4
CDR3: ASRRTGDEKLF

V: TRBV7-8
J: TRBJ2-7
CDR3: ASSPKTGTYEQY

V: TRBV12-3/TRBV12-4
J: TRBJ2-5
CDR3: ASSPGTSGMETQY

V: TRBV6-1
J: TRBJ2-7
CDR3: ASRTSPPWYEQY

V: TRBV5-1
J: TRBJ1-4
CDR3: ASSLGGGVGEKLF

V: TRBV27
J: TRBJ1-4
CDR3: ASSLSTGGAEKLF

V: TRBV25-1
J: TRBJ2-2
CDR3: ASSEIAGTGELF

V: TRBV5-1
J: TRBJ2-1
CDR3: ASRRRTGDNEQF

V: TRBV4-1
J: TRBJ1-2
CDR3: ASSQYFAETTGYGYT

V: TRBV12-3/TRBV12-4
J: TRBJ2-3
CDR3: ASSARGPDTDTQY